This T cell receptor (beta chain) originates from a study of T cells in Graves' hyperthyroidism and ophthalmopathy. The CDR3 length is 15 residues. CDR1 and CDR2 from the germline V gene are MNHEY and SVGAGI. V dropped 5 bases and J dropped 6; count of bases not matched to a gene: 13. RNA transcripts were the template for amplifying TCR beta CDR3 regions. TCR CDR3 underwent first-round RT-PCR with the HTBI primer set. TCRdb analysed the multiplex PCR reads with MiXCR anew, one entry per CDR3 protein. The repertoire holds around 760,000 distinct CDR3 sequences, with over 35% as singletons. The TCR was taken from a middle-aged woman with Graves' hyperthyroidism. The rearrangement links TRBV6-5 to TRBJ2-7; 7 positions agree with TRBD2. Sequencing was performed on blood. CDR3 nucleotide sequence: TGTGCCAGCAGTACGAGCGGGACCCCGTGGAGCGAGCAGTACTTC. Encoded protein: CASSTSGTPWSEQYF.